These 8 T cell receptor beta chains came from one sample sequenced in a study of control samples from healthy donors and cancer patients. Here immunoSEQ multiplex PCR was the method, and the copy in TCRdb shows in-frame clones only, minus some. The sample consists of over 85,000 clones, approximately 84% of them appearing once. Sequencing was performed on PBMCs. These receptors were obtained from a man aged 65-85 years with lung cancer.

This clone was counted a few times. CDR3: CASKRRDFTDTQYF. The CDR3 DNA is TGTGCCAGCAAAAGGAGGGACTTCACAGATACGCAGTATTTT. This chain links TRBV27 with TRBJ2-3, with D maybe TRBD2 (6 bases). Germline loops: CDR1 MNHEY, CDR2 SMNVEV (reference sequence). V was pared by 7 bases and J by 2 bases, with 13 bases between. The CDR3 covers 14 residues.

CDR3 sequence reads: CATGSNRGTRSKNIQYF. CDR3 sequence (DNA): TGTGCCACCGGAAGCAACAGGGGGACCAGATCCAAAAACATTCAGTACTTC. The gene calls are TRBV15 and TRBJ2-4; TRBD1 aligns across 8 bases. The germline gives CDR1 LNHNV, CDR2 YYDKDF (reference sequence). The CDR3 has 17 amino acids. Trimming cost V 8 bases and J 2 bases; bases outside gene matches: 14.

The J gene is TRBJ2-1, the V gene TRBV11-1, with unresolved D. Trimming shortened V by 6 bases and J by 10 bases, and 16 bases separated the two germline ends. This CDR3 region has 13 residues. Germline values: CDR1 SGHAT, CDR2 FQDESV (reference sequence). The CDR3 DNA sequence: TGTGCCAGCAGTCCTCCCCCGCCTTGGGAGCAGTTCTTC. This codes for CASSPPPPWEQFF.

The chain recombines TRBV28 with TRBJ1-6; D is uncertain. Germline CDR1 reads MDHEN; CDR2 reads SYDVKM. There are 15 residues in the CDR3. Trimming shortened V by 3 bases and J by 7 bases, and 13 bases separated the two germline ends. CDR3: CASSLAISVNSPLHF. The CDR3 DNA sequence: TGTGCCAGCAGTTTGGCGATATCAGTAAATTCACCCCTCCACTTT. Together with reference TRBV28 and TRBJ1-6, the CDR3 gives the full variable domain: DVKVTQSSRYLVKRTGEKVFLECVQDMDHENMFWYRQDPGLGLRLIYFSYDVKMKEKGDIPEGYSVSREKKERFSLILESASTNQTSMYLCASSLAISVNSPLHFGNGTRLTVT.

This clone was counted a few times. CDR3 DNA: TGTGCCAGCAGCCAAGATCGGCGGGGAGGGGCTTTCTTT. It codes for CASSQDRRGGAFF. The chain recombines TRBV14 with TRBJ1-1; no definite D call. This CDR3 is built from 13 residues. The V gene lost 0 bases and the J gene lost 11 bases, with 13 bases spanning the gap. Germline values: CDR1 SGHDN, CDR2 FVKESK.

The CDR3 here is CASTIRTGKNTEAFF. The CDR3 nucleotides are TGCGCCAGCACCATTAGAACAGGCAAGAACACTGAAGCTTTCTTT. The chain combines TRBV5-1 with TRBJ1-1, with TRBD1 as a possible D gene (5 bases). Between the trimmed V and J ends, which lost 6 bases and 1 base, there was a span of 16 bases. Germline loops: CDR1 SGHRS, CDR2 YFSETQ. This CDR3 has 15 amino acids.

The chain couples TRBV4-3 to TRBJ2-1; D may be TRBD1 (6 bases). The CDR3 has 18 residues. Germline CDR1 and CDR2: LGHNA and YSLEER. Trimming cost V 4 bases and J 5 bases, with 24 bases left between them. The DNA for the CDR3 is TGCGCCAGCAGCCCCAGCCTCCGGGCCCTCCAGGGGAACAATGAGCAGTTCTTC. This encodes CASSPSLRALQGNNEQFF.

The gene calls are TRBV5-1 and TRBJ2-1; D is possibly TRBD2 (5 bases). The CDR3 consists of 15 residues. In germline, CDR1 is SGHRS, CDR2 YFSETQ. Trimming removed 4 bases at V and 0 bases at J, with 11 bases between. The CDR3 DNA is TGCGCCAGCAGCGAGAGGGTCGTCTCCTACAATGAGCAGTTCTTC. Residues: CASSERVVSYNEQFF.